This T cell receptor (beta chain) was captured by sequencing in a study of T cells after yellow fever vaccination. In its sample, this clonotype was seen a few times. Its specificity is not known. V was shortened by 10 bases and J by 0 bases, with 13 bases between the two germline ends. The CDR3 runs to 14 residues. Per germline, CDR1 SNHLY and CDR2 FYNNEI. UMIs were added to TCR cDNA along with a universal primer site when it was made by 5'RACE template switching. A single record per CDR3 protein comes from TCRdb applying MiXCR to the 5' RACE reads. The sample carries a few hundred thousand distinct CDR3 sequences, 3% to 4.5% recorded once. Study observations and caveats: In FACS-sorted repertoires, abundant clonotypes from the bulk population could appear as contaminants. Most primary-vaccination clones reappeared after the booster (about 95% CD4, approximately 88% CD8).

The source of this sequence is a young man who received the YFV17D yellow fever vaccine. The genes are TRBV2 and TRBJ2-1; maybe TRBD1 (6 bases). The sample in question was PBMCs, obtained 5 days after the yellow fever booster vaccination. Here the CDR3 reads CATLGGSSYNEQFF. The DNA for the CDR3 is TGTGCCACCTTAGGGGGAAGCTCCTACAATGAGCAGTTCTTC.